These 23 T cell receptor beta chains were sequenced from one sample in a study of beta chain features in type 1 diabetes. cDNA synthesis used the whole RNA isolate, giving expressed TCRB sequences. Sequencing was performed with immunoSEQ multiplex PCR; in TCRdb, only in-frame clones are kept and a portion is missing. The data show 430,000 or so clones, over 10% seen once. Material for sequencing was naive CD4+ T cells from blood. The receptors derive from a woman aged 18-29 years in good health.

The rearrangement uses TRBV18 and TRBJ2-5; TRBD1 matches at 7 bases. Unmatched junction bases numbered 15, after V lost 3 bases and J lost 5 bases. Germline V CDR1 and CDR2: KGHSH, LQKENI. The CDR3 spans 17 residues. The CDR3 region is CASSPATSQGRWETQYF. The CDR3 bases are TGTGCCAGCTCACCTGCGACCTCACAGGGGCGTTGGGAGACCCAGTACTTC.

The chain uses TRBV18 and TRBJ2-5; no firm D call. V lost 5 bases to trimming and J lost 1 base, with 8 bases between them. Germline V gene sequence: CDR1 KGHSH, CDR2 LQKENI. The CDR3 length is 13 residues. Here the CDR3 DNA reads TGTGCCAGCTCATCCCGAGGCCAAGAGACCCAGTACTTC. Translation gives CASSSRGQETQYF.

V usage is TRBV27 and J usage is TRBJ1-4; D remains ambiguous. The germline V gene has CDR1 MNHEY and CDR2 SMNVEV (reference sequence). The CDR3 runs 14 residues. Trimming removed 4 bases at V and 0 bases at J, with 6 bases between. The CDR3 DNA sequence: TGTGCCAGCAGTTCAGTCGCAACTAATGAAAAACTGTTTTTT. Amino acids: CASSSVATNEKLFF.

V usage is TRBV7-2 and J usage is TRBJ2-3, with 12 nucleotides matching TRBD2. The CDR3 extends over 16 amino acids. V gave up 3 bases and J gave up 5 bases; unmatched junction bases: 6. From germline, CDR1 is SGHTA and CDR2 FQGNSA. CDR3 loop: CASSFQPGLAGDTQYF. The CDR3 DNA sequence: TGTGCCAGCAGCTTCCAACCGGGACTAGCGGGAGATACGCAGTATTTT. Based on the CDR3 plus reference TRBV7-2 and TRBJ2-3, the full variable domain is GAGVSQSPSNKVTEKGKDVELRCDPISGHTALYWYRQSLGQGLEFLIYFQGNSAPDKSGLPSDRFSAERTGGSVSTLTIQRTQQEDSAVYLCASSFQPGLAGDTQYFGPGTRLTVL.

The chain recombines TRBV10-3 with TRBJ2-3; 7 nucleotides line up with TRBD1. Germline V lookup: CDR1 ENHRY, CDR2 SYGVKD. Trimming took 2 bases from V and 4 from J; bases not matched to a gene: 9. This CDR3 contains 16 residues. CDR3 loop: CAISEPGQANPDTQYF. As DNA, the CDR3 is TGTGCCATCAGTGAGCCTGGACAGGCTAATCCAGATACGCAGTATTTT.

This chain joins TRBV11-2 and TRBJ2-1; 8 nucleotides match TRBD2. Germline V CDR1 and CDR2: SGHAT, FQNNGV. The CDR3 is 14 residues long. With V trimmed by 5 bases and J by 7 bases, 7 bases remained unmatched. The DNA of the CDR3 is TGTGCCAGCAGCACCCGGAGCGGGAGTAATGAGCAGTTCTTC. The encoded protein is CASSTRSGSNEQFF.

This clone was seen a few times. The V and J genes are TRBV6-5 and TRBJ2-1; 7 bases are a match to TRBD2. The CDR3 totals 13 residues. V shed 8 bases and J 7 bases; nucleotides not matched to a gene: 8. Germline V gives CDR1 MNHEY, CDR2 SVGAGI. Here the CDR3 DNA reads TGTGCCAGCCGCCGGACTAGTAGGAATGAGCAGTTCTTC. It translates to CASRRTSRNEQFF.

The gene calls are TRBV7-2 and TRBJ2-3; 9 bases fit TRBD2. The germline V gene encodes CDR1 SGHTA and CDR2 FQGNSA. J gave up 1 base and V 3 bases, and 5 bases lay outside the gene matches. The CDR3 length is 16 residues. In DNA form, the CDR3 reads TGTGCCAGCAGCTTCGTCCCTAGCGGGGGCACAGATACGCAGTATTTT. Protein sequence: CASSFVPSGGTDTQYF.

This clone was found a few times. This chain links TRBV19 with TRBJ2-7; weak D call: TRBD2 (6 bases). Germline CDR1 LNHDA, CDR2 SQIVND (reference sequence). Deletions cut 5 bases from V and 0 bases from J, with 14 bases between. The CDR3 runs 15 residues. CDR3 amino acids: CASSLGGHGSYEQYF. The CDR3 DNA reads TGTGCCAGTAGTTTAGGAGGGCACGGCTCCTACGAGCAGTACTTC.

The chain joins TRBV11-2 to TRBJ2-1; tentative D call: TRBD2 (5 bases). V was trimmed by 6 bases and J by 2 bases, leaving 11 bases between them. Germline CDR1 SGHAT, CDR2 FQNNGV. There are 14 residues in the CDR3. CDR3 region: CASSSGYAYNEQFF. The DNA for the CDR3 is TGTGCCAGCAGTTCGGGGTACGCCTACAATGAGCAGTTCTTC.

The chain combines TRBV7-7 with TRBJ2-1, with D perhaps matching TRBD1 (5 bases). Trimming stripped 1 base from V and 4 bases from J, with 11 bases between. Germline assignment: CDR1 SSHAT and CDR2 FNYEAQ (reference sequence). The CDR3 contains 15 residues. The CDR3: CASSLVSGPYNEQFF. CDR3 bases: TGTGCCAGCAGCTTAGTCTCAGGGCCATACAATGAGCAGTTCTTC. The full variable domain, rest sourced from reference TRBV7-7 and TRBJ2-1, is GAGVSQSPRYKVTKRGQDVTLRCDPISSHATLYWYQQALGQGPEFLTYFNYEAQPDKSGLPSDRFSAERPEGSISTLTIQRTEQRDSAMYRCASSLVSGPYNEQFFGPGTRLTVL.

The chain is built from TRBV29-1 and TRBJ2-5; D not certain. Trimming removed 7 bases at V and 3 bases at J, with 15 bases between. Germline values: CDR1 SQVTM, CDR2 ANQGSEA. CDR3 length equals 13 residues. CDR3 loop: CSAPLGQKETQYF. CDR3 nucleotides: TGCAGCGCCCCCCTCGGCCAAAAAGAGACCCAGTACTTC.

This clone was observed a handful of times. This rearrangement joins TRBV27 to TRBJ1-5; D perhaps matches TRBD1 (6 bases). The CDR3 runs to 15 residues. Germline values: CDR1 MNHEY, CDR2 SMNVEV (reference sequence). With 8 bases removed from V and 7 bases from J, the gap between germline ends came to 21 bases. The CDR3 reads CASRLKQGTGQPQHF. The CDR3 DNA is TGTGCCAGCCGACTGAAACAGGGTACGGGACAGCCCCAGCATTTT.

V gene TRBV5-1 combines with J gene TRBJ2-3, with 8 nucleotides matching TRBD2. Trimming removed 4 bases from V and 0 bases from J; junction bases left unmatched: 10. The CDR3 contains 17 residues. Germline V gives CDR1 SGHRS, CDR2 YFSETQ. The CDR3 region is CASSPPSGGRSTDTQYF. DNA of the CDR3: TGCGCCAGCAGCCCACCGTCGGGGGGGCGGAGCACAGATACGCAGTATTTT. Using reference TRBV5-1 and TRBJ2-3 for the parts outside the CDR3, the full variable domain is KAGVTQTPRYLIKTRGQQVTLSCSPISGHRSVSWYQQTPGQGLQFLFEYFSETQRNKGNFPGRFSGRQFSNSRSEMNVSTLELGDSALYLCASSPPSGGRSTDTQYFGPGTRLTVL.

This clone was counted only a few times. The chain recombines TRBV9 with TRBJ2-5; TRBD2 matches 9 bases. The J call may be mistaken, given a closer DNA end match to TRBJ2-7. CDR3 length: 14 amino acids. Looked up from germline, CDR1 is SGDLS and CDR2 is YYNGEE. CDR3 bases: TGTGCCAGCAGCTATAGCGGGAGCTCCTACGAGCAGTACTTC. This sequence encodes CASSYSGSSYEQYF.

J is TRBJ2-5 and V is TRBV7-2; no firm D call. Germline CDR1 SGHTA, CDR2 FQGNSA. Trimming removed 5 bases from V and 2 bases from J, with 12 bases in between. The CDR3 runs 14 residues. Here the CDR3 DNA reads TGTGCCAGCAGCCCCCCGGGCATACAAGAGACCCAGTACTTC. The encoded protein is CASSPPGIQETQYF. The full variable domain, in which reference TRBV7-2 and TRBJ2-5 provide the parts outside the CDR3, is GAGVSQSPSNKVTEKGKDVELRCDPISGHTALYWYRQSLGQGLEFLIYFQGNSAPDKSGLPSDRFSAERTGGSVSTLTIQRTQQEDSAVYLCASSPPGIQETQYFGPGTRLLVL.

This clone was recorded a few times. The rearrangement links TRBV12-5 to TRBJ2-1, with D hard to call. Trimming shortened V by 10 bases and J by 0 bases, and 10 bases separated the two germline ends. The CDR3 spans 13 residues. The germline gives CDR1 LGHNT, CDR2 FRNRAP. The CDR3 here is CATQRSSYNEQFF. DNA of the CDR3: TGTGCTACTCAGAGGAGCTCCTACAATGAGCAGTTCTTC.

The table lists this clone with a few counts. The rearrangement uses TRBV29-1 and TRBJ2-1, with D possibly matching TRBD1 (6 bases). The germline V gene encodes CDR1 SQVTM and CDR2 ANQGSEA. This CDR3 comprises 17 residues. With 6 bases removed from V and 6 bases from J, the gap between germline ends came to 27 bases. This CDR3 reads CSVSTVVRQVLGNEQFF. For the CDR3, the DNA is TGCAGCGTCTCTACGGTGGTTCGACAGGTGTTGGGCAATGAGCAGTTCTTC.

The sample holds one count of this clone. The V gene is TRBV2, the J gene TRBJ2-4; possibly TRBD2 for D (5 bases). Germline CDR1 SNHLY, CDR2 FYNNEI. Trimming removed 2 bases from V and 0 bases from J, with 14 bases in between. The CDR3 length is 17 residues. The CDR3 coding sequence is TGTGCCAGCAGTGAATCCGGAGCGGAGTTAGCCAAAAACATTCAGTACTTC. It codes for CASSESGAELAKNIQYF.

The chain is built from TRBV2 and TRBJ2-1, with 8 bases aligning to TRBD1. The germline CDR1 and CDR2 sequences are SNHLY and FYNNEI. With V trimmed by 3 bases and J by 7 bases, 5 bases remained unmatched. This CDR3 comprises 14 residues. The CDR3 reads CASSEGQAFNEQFF. The CDR3 DNA reads TGTGCCAGCAGTGAGGGACAGGCATTTAATGAGCAGTTCTTC.

To note about this clone: This CDR3 is also generated by other DNA sequences in the sample. The chain couples TRBV2 to TRBJ2-5; D not certain. Germline V lookup: CDR1 SNHLY, CDR2 FYNNEI. The V end was cut by 4 bases, the J end by 1 base, with 7 bases between. The CDR3 covers 13 residues. The CDR3 DNA sequence: TGTGCCAGCAGTGCCAGAGGCCAAGAGACCCAGTACTTC. This codes for CASSARGQETQYF. The entire variable domain, with the rest obtained from reference TRBV2 and TRBJ2-5, is as follows: EPEVTQTPSHQVTQMGQEVILRCVPISNHLYFYWYRQILGQKVEFLVSFYNNEISEKSEIFDDQFSVERPDGSNFTLKIRSTKLEDSAMYFCASSARGQETQYFGPGTRLLVL.

The V and J genes are TRBV7-2 and TRBJ2-3; maybe TRBD1 (5 bases). V shed 4 bases and J shed 1 base, with 12 bases lying between them. Germline V lookup: CDR1 SGHTA, CDR2 FQGNSA. CDR3 length: 15 residues. The CDR3 sequence is CASSYVGQGTDTQYF. The CDR3 DNA reads TGTGCCAGCAGCTACGTGGGGCAGGGCACAGATACGCAGTATTTT. The variable domain in full, completed from reference TRBV7-2 and TRBJ2-3, reads GAGVSQSPSNKVTEKGKDVELRCDPISGHTALYWYRQSLGQGLEFLIYFQGNSAPDKSGLPSDRFSAERTGGSVSTLTIQRTQQEDSAVYLCASSYVGQGTDTQYFGPGTRLTVL.

The chain is built from TRBV30 and TRBJ2-1; TRBD2 matches 14 bases. Germline V CDR1 and CDR2: GTSNPN, SVGIG (reference sequence). The CDR3 contains 15 residues. V lost 1 base and J lost 14; bases outside the gene matches: 10. The CDR3 coding sequence is TGTGCCTGGAGTGGACCCGGGACTAGCGGGAGTGTGGAGTTCTTC. It codes for CAWSGPGTSGSVEFF.